This T cell receptor (beta chain) was identified in a study of T cell repertoires in cytomegalovirus infection. TCRdb called the reads again in MiXCR, with one record for every CDR3 protein. The sample includes around 750,000 distinct CDR3 sequences, less than 35% seen only once; the top ten take around 12%. This clonotype was counted ten times or more. The antigen remains unidentified. The V end was cut by 1 base, the J end by 3 bases, with 7 bases between. The CDR3 is made up of 15 amino acids. The germline CDR1 and CDR2 sequences are LGHNA and YSLEER. This receptor was taken from a human donor in good health (CMV status not recorded). Some clones in this sample may be carry-over from other donors' samples. The input for sequencing was cultured CD8+ T cells from PBMCs, taken from culture after CMV antigen stimulation. The rearrangement links TRBV4-3 to TRBJ2-6; D is ambiguous. CDR3 sequence: CASSQGPFGANVLTF. In DNA, the CDR3 is TGCGCCAGCAGCCAAGGCCCGTTTGGGGCCAACGTCCTGACTTTC.